These T cell receptor beta chains were read from a single sample in a study of cytomegalovirus exposure and HLA in healthy donors. Generated by immunoSEQ multiplex PCR, the TCRdb table keeps only in-frame clones and is missing some. Found here are around 190,000 clones, roughly 81% of them singletons; the top ten hold roughly 2.8%. The source material was PBMCs. The receptors stem from a woman aged 25 to 39 in good health and CMV-seropositive. CDR3s include the opening cysteine and the closing phenylalanine or tryptophan. Each record gives: clone size, V gene, J gene, CDR3 length, D gene, CDR3 protein, CDR3 DNA. A D gene is named only where the DNA matches it firmly. Size is stated for part of the rows, as once, few or many counts, or as a class when the clone is expanded.

>.|TRBV4-1|TRBJ2-2|16|.
CASSPNSGKNTGELFF
TGCGCCAGCAGCCCAAATTCCGGGAAAAACACCGGGGAGCTGTTTTTT
>once|TRBV28|TRBJ1-2|15|.
CASSLTATTNYGYTF
TGTGCCAGCAGTTTAACGGCTACTACTAACTATGGCTACACCTTC
>.|TRBV5-1|TRBJ2-1|13|.
CASSLVGGNEQFF
TGCGCCAGCAGCTTGGTGGGCGGGAATGAGCAGTTCTTC
>.|TRBV5-1|TRBJ2-1|16|.
CASSPGASGINNEQFF
TGCGCCAGCAGCCCGGGGGCTAGCGGCATAAACAATGAGCAGTTCTTC
>.|TRBV18|TRBJ2-5|13|.
CASSRNAGETQYF
TGTGCCAGCTCACGAAATGCGGGGGAGACCCAGTACTTC
>.|TRBV7-2|TRBJ2-6|14|.
CASTAGSGANVLTF
TGTGCCAGCACCGCAGGGTCTGGGGCCAACGTCCTGACTTTC
>.|TRBV4-1|TRBJ2-1|17|.
CASSQGVASAVNNEQFF
TGCGCCAGCAGCCAAGGAGTGGCTAGCGCGGTAAACAATGAGCAGTTCTTC
>.|TRBV5-4|TRBJ2-7|18|TRBD2
CASSLVDSGRPSSYEQYF
TGTGCCAGCAGCTTGGTCGACAGCGGGAGGCCCTCCTCCTACGAGCAGTACTTC
>once|TRBV27|TRBJ1-5|12|.
CASSFPGQPQHF
TGTGCCAGCAGTTTCCCCGGTCAGCCCCAGCATTTT
>.|TRBV29-1|TRBJ1-5|14|.
CSVATDYSNQPQHF
TGCAGCGTTGCGACGGACTATAGCAATCAGCCCCAGCATTTT
>.|TRBV5-6|TRBJ1-1|15|TRBD1
CASSAGTGAITEAFF
TGTGCCAGCAGCGCGGGGACAGGGGCGATCACTGAAGCTTTCTTT
>few|TRBV10-3|TRBJ2-7|16|TRBD1
CAISDNRDRSSYEQYF
TGTGCCATCAGCGATAACCGGGACAGGAGCTCCTACGAGCAGTACTTC
>.|TRBV9|TRBJ2-6|17|TRBD2
CASSWTSRFSGANVLTF
TGTGCCAGCAGCTGGACTAGTCGATTTTCTGGGGCCAACGTCCTGACTTTC
>few|TRBV28|TRBJ2-7|16|.
CASSFLGSQGGYEQYF
TGTGCCAGCAGTTTCCTGGGGTCGCAGGGAGGCTACGAGCAGTACTTC
>.|TRBV6-1|TRBJ1-5|16|TRBD1
CASSEARDSSNQPQHF
TGTGCCAGCAGTGAAGCGAGGGACAGTAGCAATCAGCCCCAGCATTTT
>.|TRBV7-9|TRBJ2-5|11|.
CASSPDKTQYF
TGTGCCAGCAGCCCGGACAAGACCCAGTACTTC
>once|TRBV28|TRBJ1-2|12|.
CASSLWDSGYTF
TGTGCCAGCAGTTTATGGGACAGTGGCTACACCTTC
>.|TRBV7-2|TRBJ2-2|17|.
CASSRNPSGENTGELFF
TGTGCCAGCAGCCGGAACCCCAGCGGAGAGAACACCGGGGAGCTGTTTTTT
>.|TRBV10-2|TRBJ1-1|12|.
CASSGGNTEAFF
TGCGCCAGCAGTGGAGGGAACACTGAAGCTTTCTTT
>.|TRBV6-5|TRBJ1-5|13|.
CASRIGGNQPQHF
TGTGCCAGCAGAATAGGGGGTAATCAGCCCCAGCATTTT
>.|TRBV7-9|TRBJ2-7|13|TRBD1
CASSAGTARGTLF
TGTGCCAGCAGCGCCGGGACAGCCCGGGGAACCCTCTTC
>few|TRBV6-6|TRBJ2-5|15|.
CASSPFSWRQETQYF
TGTGCCAGCAGCCCCTTCTCCTGGCGGCAAGAGACCCAGTACTTC
>.|TRBV5-1|TRBJ2-7|13|TRBD1
CASMRTGGYEQYF
TGCGCCAGCATGCGAACAGGGGGCTACGAGCAGTACTTC